Described below is a single TCR beta chain sequence and its context. The target antigen is unknown. CDR3 length: 14 amino acids. The V gene lost 6 bases and the J gene lost 1 base, with 12 bases spanning the gap. Germline lookup yields CDR1 SNHLY and CDR2 FYNNEI. Noted treatment: roughly ten-day PBMC culture with coronavirus spike peptide pools or control peptides (ViraFEST assay). The data are from a study of vaccination and CD4 T cells after COVID-19. With the Oncomine TCR Beta short-read assay, DNA from cultured CD4+ T cells was sequenced. TCRdb independently ran MiXCR on the PCR reads; one entry per CDR3 protein. The data hold some 14,000 distinct CDR3 sequences, with about two fifths observed a single time.

The TCR originated in a human donor who had recovered from COVID-19. The sequenced material came from CD4+ T cells from blood, cultured in vitro. This sequence joins TRBV2 and TRBJ1-1; D not resolved. Here the CDR3 DNA reads TGTGCCAGCAGGACCCTAGGTGGGAACACTGAAGCTTTCTTT. Translated, it gives CASRTLGGNTEAFF.